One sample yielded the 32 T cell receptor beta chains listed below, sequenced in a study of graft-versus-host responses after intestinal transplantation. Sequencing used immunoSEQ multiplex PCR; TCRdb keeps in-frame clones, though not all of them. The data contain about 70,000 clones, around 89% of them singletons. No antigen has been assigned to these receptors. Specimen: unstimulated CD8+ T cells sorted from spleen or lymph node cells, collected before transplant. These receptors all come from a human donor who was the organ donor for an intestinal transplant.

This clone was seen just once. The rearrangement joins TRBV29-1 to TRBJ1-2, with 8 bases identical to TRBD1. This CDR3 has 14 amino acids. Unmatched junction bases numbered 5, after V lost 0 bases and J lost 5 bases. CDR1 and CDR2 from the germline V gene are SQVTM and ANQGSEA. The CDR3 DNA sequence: TGCAGCGTTGAAGATATACAGGGGGAGTATGGCTACACCTTC. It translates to CSVEDIQGEYGYTF. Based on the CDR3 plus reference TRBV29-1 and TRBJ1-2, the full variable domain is SAVISQKPSRDICQRGTSLTIQCQVDSQVTMMFWYRQQPGQSLTLIATANQGSEATYESGFVIDKFPISRPNLTFSTLTVSNMSPEDSSIYLCSVEDIQGEYGYTFGSGTRLTVV.

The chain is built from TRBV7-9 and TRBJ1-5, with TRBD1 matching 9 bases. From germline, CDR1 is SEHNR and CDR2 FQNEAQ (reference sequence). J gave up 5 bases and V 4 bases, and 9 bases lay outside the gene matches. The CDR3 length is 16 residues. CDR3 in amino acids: CASSSETGGRDQPQHF. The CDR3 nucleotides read TGTGCCAGCAGCTCGGAGACAGGGGGGCGTGATCAGCCCCAGCATTTT.

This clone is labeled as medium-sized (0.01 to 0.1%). CDR3 DNA sequence: TGTGCCAGCAGTTTGGTGCAGGGGGATGAAGCTTTCTTT. Translation: CASSLVQGDEAFF. This sequence joins TRBV28 and TRBJ1-1; 7 nucleotides agree with TRBD1. V dropped 3 bases and J dropped 7; count of bases not matched to a gene: 5. This CDR3 spans 13 amino acids. Germline V gene data show CDR1 as MDHEN and CDR2 as SYDVKM.

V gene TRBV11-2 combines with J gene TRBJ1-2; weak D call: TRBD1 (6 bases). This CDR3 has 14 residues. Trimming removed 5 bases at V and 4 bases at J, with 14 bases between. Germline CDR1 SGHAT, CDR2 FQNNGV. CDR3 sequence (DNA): TGTGCCAGCAGCCCAGAGGGGGTGGCCTATGGCTACACCTTC. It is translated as CASSPEGVAYGYTF.

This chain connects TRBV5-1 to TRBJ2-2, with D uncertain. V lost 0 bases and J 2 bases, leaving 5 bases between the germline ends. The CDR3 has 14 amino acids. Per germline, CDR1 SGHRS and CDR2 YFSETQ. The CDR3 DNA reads TGCGCCAGCAGCTTGGGAGGTAACACCGGGGAGCTGTTTTTT. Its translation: CASSLGGNTGELFF.

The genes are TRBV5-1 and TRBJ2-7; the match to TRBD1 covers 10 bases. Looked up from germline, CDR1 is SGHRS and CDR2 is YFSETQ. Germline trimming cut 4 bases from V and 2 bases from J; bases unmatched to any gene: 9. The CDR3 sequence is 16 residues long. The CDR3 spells CASSNQGQGVAYEQYV. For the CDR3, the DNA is TGCGCCAGCAGCAACCAAGGACAGGGGGTCGCCTACGAGCAGTACGTC.

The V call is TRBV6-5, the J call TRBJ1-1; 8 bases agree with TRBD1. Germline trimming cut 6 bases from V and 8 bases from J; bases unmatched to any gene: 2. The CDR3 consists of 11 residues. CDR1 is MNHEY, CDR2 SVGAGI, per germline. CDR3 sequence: CASRAGGEAFF. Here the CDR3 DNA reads TGTGCCAGCAGGGCAGGGGGCGAAGCTTTCTTT.

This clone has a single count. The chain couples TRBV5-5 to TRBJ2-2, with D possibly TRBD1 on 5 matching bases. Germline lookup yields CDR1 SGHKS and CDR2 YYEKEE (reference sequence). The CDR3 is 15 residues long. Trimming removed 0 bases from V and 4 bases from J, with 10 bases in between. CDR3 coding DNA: TGTGCCAGCAGCTTGGCCGGCAGGGCCACCGGGGAGCTGTTTTTT. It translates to CASSLAGRATGELFF.

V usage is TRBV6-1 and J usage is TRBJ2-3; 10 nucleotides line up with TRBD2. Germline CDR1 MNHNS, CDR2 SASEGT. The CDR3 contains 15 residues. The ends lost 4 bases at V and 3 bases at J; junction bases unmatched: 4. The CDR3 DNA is TGTGCCAGCAGTGTCGCTAGCGGGGGTACAGATACGCAGTATTTT. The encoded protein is CASSVASGGTDTQYF.

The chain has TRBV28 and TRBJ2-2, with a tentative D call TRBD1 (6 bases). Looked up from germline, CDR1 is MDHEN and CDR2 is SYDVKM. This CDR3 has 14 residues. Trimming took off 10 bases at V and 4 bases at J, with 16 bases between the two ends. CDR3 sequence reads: CATLQGFGTGELFF. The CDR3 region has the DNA TGTGCCACCTTACAGGGTTTCGGCACCGGGGAGCTGTTTTTT.

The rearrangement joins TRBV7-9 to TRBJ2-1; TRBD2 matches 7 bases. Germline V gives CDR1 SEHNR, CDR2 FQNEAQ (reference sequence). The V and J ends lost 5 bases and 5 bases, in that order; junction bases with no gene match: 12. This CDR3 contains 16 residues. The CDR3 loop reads CASSPPWVGGNNEQFF. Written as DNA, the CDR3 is TGTGCCAGCAGCCCCCCGTGGGTCGGGGGGAACAATGAGCAGTTCTTC.

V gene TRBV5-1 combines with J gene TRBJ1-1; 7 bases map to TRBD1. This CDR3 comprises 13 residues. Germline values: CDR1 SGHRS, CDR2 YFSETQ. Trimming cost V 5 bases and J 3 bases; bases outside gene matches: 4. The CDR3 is CASRDTGDTEAFF. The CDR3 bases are TGCGCCAGCAGGGATACAGGGGACACTGAAGCTTTCTTT.

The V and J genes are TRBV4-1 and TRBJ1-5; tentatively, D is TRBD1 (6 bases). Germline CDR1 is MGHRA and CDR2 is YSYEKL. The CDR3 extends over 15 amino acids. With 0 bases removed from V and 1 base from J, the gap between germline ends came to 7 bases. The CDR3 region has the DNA TGCGCCAGCAGCCAAGAAGGGGGAAGCAATCAGCCCCAGCATTTT. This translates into CASSQEGGSNQPQHF.

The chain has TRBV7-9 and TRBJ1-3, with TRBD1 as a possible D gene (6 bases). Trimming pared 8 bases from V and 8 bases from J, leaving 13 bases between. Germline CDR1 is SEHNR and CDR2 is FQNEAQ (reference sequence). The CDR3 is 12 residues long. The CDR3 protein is CASQRGLDTIYF. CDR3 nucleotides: TGTGCCAGCCAAAGGGGGTTGGACACCATATATTTT.

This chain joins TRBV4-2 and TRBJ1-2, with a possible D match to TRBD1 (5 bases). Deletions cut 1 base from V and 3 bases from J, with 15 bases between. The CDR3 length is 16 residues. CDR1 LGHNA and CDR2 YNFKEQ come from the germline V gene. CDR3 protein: CASSQAVQETYYGYTF. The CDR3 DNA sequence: TGTGCCAGCAGCCAAGCCGTACAGGAGACATACTATGGCTACACCTTC.

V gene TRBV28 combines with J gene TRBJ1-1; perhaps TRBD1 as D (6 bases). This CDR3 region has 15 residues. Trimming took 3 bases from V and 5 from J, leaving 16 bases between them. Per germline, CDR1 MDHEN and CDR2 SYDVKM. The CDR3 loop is CASSFVQGSYTEAFF. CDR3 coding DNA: TGTGCCAGCAGTTTTGTCCAGGGGTCGTATACTGAAGCTTTCTTT.

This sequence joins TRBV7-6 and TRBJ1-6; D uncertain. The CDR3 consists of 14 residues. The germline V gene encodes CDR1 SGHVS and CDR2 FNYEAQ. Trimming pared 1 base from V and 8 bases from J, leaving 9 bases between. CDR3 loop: CASSLGQVDSPLHF. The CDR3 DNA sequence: TGTGCCAGCAGCTTAGGCCAGGTGGATTCACCCCTCCACTTT.

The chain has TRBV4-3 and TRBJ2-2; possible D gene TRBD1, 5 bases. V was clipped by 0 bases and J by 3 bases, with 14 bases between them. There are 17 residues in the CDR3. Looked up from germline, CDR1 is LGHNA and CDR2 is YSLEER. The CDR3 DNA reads TGCGCCAGCAGCCAAGATCGGTCCAGGGCTGACACCGGGGAGCTGTTTTTT. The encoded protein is CASSQDRSRADTGELFF.

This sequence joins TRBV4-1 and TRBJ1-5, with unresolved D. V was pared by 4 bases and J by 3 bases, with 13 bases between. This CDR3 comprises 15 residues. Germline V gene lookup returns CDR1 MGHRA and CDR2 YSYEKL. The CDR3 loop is CASSRTSGDNQPQHF. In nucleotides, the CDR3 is TGCGCCAGCAGCCGGACCTCGGGAGACAATCAGCCCCAGCATTTT.

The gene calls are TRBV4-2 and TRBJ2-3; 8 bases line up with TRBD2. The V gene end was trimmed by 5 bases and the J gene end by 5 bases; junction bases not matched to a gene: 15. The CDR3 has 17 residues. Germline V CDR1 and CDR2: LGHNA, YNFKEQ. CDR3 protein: CASSYLSLAGRRDTQYF. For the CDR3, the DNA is TGTGCCAGCAGCTATCTTTCGCTAGCGGGTAGGAGAGATACGCAGTATTTT.

This chain's CDR3 is CASSISTSHLNTGELFF. CDR3 in DNA: TGTGCCAGTAGTATATCGACTAGTCATTTGAACACCGGGGAGCTGTTTTTT. The V call is TRBV19, the J call TRBJ2-2; D possibly corresponds to TRBD2 (6 bases). Germline loops: CDR1 LNHDA, CDR2 SQIVND (reference sequence). V was shortened by 2 bases and J by 1 base, with 14 bases between the two germline ends. The CDR3 extends over 17 amino acids. Full variable domain (rest looked up from reference TRBV19 and TRBJ2-2): DGGITQSPKYLFRKEGQNVTLSCEQNLNHDAMYWYRQDPGQGLRLIYYSQIVNDFQKGDIAEGYSVSREKKESFPLTVTSAQKNPTAFYLCASSISTSHLNTGELFFGEGSRLTVL.

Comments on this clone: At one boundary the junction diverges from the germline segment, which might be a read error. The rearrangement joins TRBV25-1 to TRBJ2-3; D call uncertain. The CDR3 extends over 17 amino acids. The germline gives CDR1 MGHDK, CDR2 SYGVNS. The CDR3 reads CANSESLGPRNTDTQYF. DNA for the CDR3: TGTGCCAACAGTGAATCGCTAGGTCCGCGGAACACAGATACGCAGTATTTT.

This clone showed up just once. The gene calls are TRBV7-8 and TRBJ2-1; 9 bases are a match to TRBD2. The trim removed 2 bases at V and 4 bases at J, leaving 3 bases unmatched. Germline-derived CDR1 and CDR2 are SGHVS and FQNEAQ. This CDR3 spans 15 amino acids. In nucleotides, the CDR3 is TGTGCCAGCAGCTTACGTAGCGGGGGATACAATGAGCAGTTCTTC. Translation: CASSLRSGGYNEQFF.

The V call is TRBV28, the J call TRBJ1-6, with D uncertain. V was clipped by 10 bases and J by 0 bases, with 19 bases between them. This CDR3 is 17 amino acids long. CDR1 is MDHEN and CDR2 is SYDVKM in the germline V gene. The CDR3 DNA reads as TGTGCCACCCTCGGAGGGAAGGACTACTCCTATAATTCACCCCTCCACTTT. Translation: CATLGGKDYSYNSPLHF.

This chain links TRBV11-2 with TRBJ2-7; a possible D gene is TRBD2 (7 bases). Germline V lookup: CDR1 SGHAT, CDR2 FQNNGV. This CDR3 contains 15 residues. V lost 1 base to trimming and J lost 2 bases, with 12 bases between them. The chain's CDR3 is CASSLGGGGTYEQYV. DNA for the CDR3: TGTGCCAGCAGCTTAGGGGGGGGCGGAACCTACGAGCAGTACGTC.

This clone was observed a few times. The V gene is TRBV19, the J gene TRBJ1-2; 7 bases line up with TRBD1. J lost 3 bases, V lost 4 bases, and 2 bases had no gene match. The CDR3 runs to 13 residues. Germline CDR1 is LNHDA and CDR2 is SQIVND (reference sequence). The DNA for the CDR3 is TGTGCCAGTAGTAACCAGGGGGACTATGGCTACACCTTC. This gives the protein CASSNQGDYGYTF.

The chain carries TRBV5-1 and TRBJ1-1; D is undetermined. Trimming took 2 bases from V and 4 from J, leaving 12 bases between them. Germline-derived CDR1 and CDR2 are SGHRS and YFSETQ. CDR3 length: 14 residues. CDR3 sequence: CASSFEKLTTEAFF. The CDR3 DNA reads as TGCGCCAGCAGCTTTGAAAAGCTAACCACTGAAGCTTTCTTT.

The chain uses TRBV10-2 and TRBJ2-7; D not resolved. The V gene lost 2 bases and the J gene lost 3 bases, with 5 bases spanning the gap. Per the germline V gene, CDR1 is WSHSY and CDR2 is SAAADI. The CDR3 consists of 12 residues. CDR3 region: CASSEGDYEQYV. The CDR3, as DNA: TGCGCCAGCAGTGAGGGGGACTACGAGCAGTACGTC.

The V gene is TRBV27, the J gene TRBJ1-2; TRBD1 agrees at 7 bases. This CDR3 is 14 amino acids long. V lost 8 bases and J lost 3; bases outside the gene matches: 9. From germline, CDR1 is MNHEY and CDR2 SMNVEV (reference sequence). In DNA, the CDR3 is TGTGCCAGCGCACGAACCAGGGGGTACTATGGCTACACCTTC. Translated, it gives CASARTRGYYGYTF.

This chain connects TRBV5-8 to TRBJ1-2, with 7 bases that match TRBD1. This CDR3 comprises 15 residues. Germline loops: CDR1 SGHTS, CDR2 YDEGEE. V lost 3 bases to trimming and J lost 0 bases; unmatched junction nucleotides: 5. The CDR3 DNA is TGTGCCAGCAGCTCCCGGGACAGAGCTAACTATGGCTACACCTTC. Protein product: CASSSRDRANYGYTF.

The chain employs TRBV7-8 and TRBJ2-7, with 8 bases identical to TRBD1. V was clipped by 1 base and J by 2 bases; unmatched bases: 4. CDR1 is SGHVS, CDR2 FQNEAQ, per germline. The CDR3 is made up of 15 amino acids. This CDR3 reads CASSLGTGFTYEQYV. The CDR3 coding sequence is TGTGCCAGCAGCTTAGGGACAGGGTTTACCTACGAGCAGTACGTC.

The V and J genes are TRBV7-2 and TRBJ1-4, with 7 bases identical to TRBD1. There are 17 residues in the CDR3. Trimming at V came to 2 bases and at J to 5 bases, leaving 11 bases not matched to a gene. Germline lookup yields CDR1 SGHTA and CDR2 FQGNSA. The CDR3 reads CASSLPGDSARNEKLFF. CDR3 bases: TGTGCCAGCAGCTTACCTGGGGACAGCGCCCGAAATGAAAAACTGTTTTTT.